The source of this T cell receptor beta chain is a study of vaccination and CD4 T cells after COVID-19 (dated by TCRdb to about 2022). Describing the broader study: Convalescent patients had a positive SARS-CoV-2 result on nasal swab PCR, and of these patients, under ten had mild disease and one had severe disease. Overlapping spike peptide pools from SARS-CoV-2 and from the common cold coronaviruses HCoV-NL63, HCoV-OC43 and HCoV-229E were used as culture stimuli. Each participant got two doses of either the Pfizer-BioNTech BNT162b2 vaccine (n=8) or the Moderna mRNA-1273 vaccine (n=2). In approximately ten COVID-19 convalescent patients and a few infection-naive healthy vaccine recipients, the spike-specific CD4+ TCR repertoire before mRNA vaccination was compared with the repertoire after mRNA vaccination. Control cultures received a CEFX viral epitope pool as the positive control, an HIV-1 Nef peptide pool as the negative control, or no peptide. Post-COVID blood samples from convalescent patients were collected a median of about 110 days after diagnosis, with a range of about 35 to 180 days. In the convalescent cohort there were six males and four females, among whom were two Hispanic individuals, seven Caucasians, two Asians and one multiracial person. Post-vaccine blood samples were taken a median of 72 days after the second vaccine dose, with a range of about 12 to 250 days. The research as a whole found: In convalescent patients, a median roughly 83% of post-vaccine SARS-CoV-2-reactive clones were detected only after vaccination, and vaccine-specific priming was suggested by this finding. Nearly all vaccine-specific clones in convalescent patients (304 of 307) were mono-reactive for SARS-CoV-2 spike rather than cross-reactive with common cold coronaviruses. Only a relatively small number of convalescent patients were included in the study, and early timepoints following natural infection were not analyzed. Although the median number of SARS-CoV-2-reactive clonotypes went up from roughly 20 after infection to 30 to 45 after vaccination, the increase was not significant.

This clonotype was seen once. Its antigen has not been determined. The sample holds no much larger clone one base away, and base qualities are not on file. One read alone is weak evidence. The CDR3 holds 13 amino acids from the cysteine to the phenylalanine. Only CDR3 DNA is held: 39 bases, read in frame from base 1. From a lookup of the germline V gene, CDR1 and CDR2 are MGHRA and YSYEKL. V is reduced by 3 bases and J by 8 bases, leaving a spacing of 10 bases between them. The sample's treatment or condition label, decoded: approximately 9-day PBMC culture with coronavirus spike peptide pools or control peptides (ViraFEST assay). The ViraFEST assay was used in the study, in which antigen-specific T cells were expanded with peptide pools and expanded clonotypes were subsequently identified by TCR sequencing. Positive SARS-CoV-2 PCR tests in the convalescent patients dated from March to December 2020, before Alpha, Beta and Delta variants emerged in the United States. PBMCs were cultured at about 2 million per well in IMDM supplemented with approximately 5% human AB serum and about 9.6 IU/ml IL-2, with approximately 10 ug/ml peptide pools added. Half of the culture medium was replaced with fresh IL-2-containing medium on days 3 and 7. Once the cells had been in culture for about 10 days, the EasySep CD4+ T cell isolation kit was used to isolate CD4+ T cells by negative selection. PBMCs were separated from whole blood using Ficoll-Paque Plus gradient centrifugation and then either used fresh or cryopreserved at -140C. Each culture condition was generally run in triplicate wells.

The library was prepared using PCR. DNA from cultured CD4+ T cells was subjected to TCR sequencing with the Oncomine TCR Beta short-read assay at the Johns Hopkins FTIC core. The QIAamp micro DNA kit was used to extract genomic DNA from the cultured CD4+ T cells. Oncomine TCR Beta libraries from cultured CD4+ T cells were pooled using unique dual indexes and sequenced on an Illumina iSeq 100. The published analysis was carried out like this. Non-productive sequences were filtered out, and CDR3s that did not start with C, did not end with F or W, or were shorter than 7 amino acids were discarded. Antigen-specific clonotypes were identified using the MANAFEST web application through comparison of peptide-stimulated wells with reference and other culture wells. Positive clones required FDR below 0.05, an odds ratio above 5, and productive frequency above 0.1% in at least two of three replicate wells. Cross-reactive clonotypes were defined as significantly expanded in both SARS-CoV-2 spike wells and at least one common cold coronavirus spike condition. Similarity between CDR3 sequences was evaluated in R version 3.6.1 using Levenshtein distances (stringdist) and unrooted phylogenetic trees (ape). TCRdb ran its own pipeline on the public reads, namely fastp trimming at Q25 and MiXCR clone calling, and kept in-frame beta chains. Each CDR3 protein gets just one entry, which takes the most common genes and DNA from the rows behind it. Here the V and J calls rest on TCRdb's processing, not on the authors' analysis. This sample comprises roughly 3,300 distinct CDR3 sequences, around a fifth of them detected only once. 25% to 30% of the sample is taken by the ten largest.

This receptor was identified in a human donor who had recovered from COVID-19. Sequencing was performed on CD4+ T cells from blood, cultured in vitro. The chain is encoded by TRBV4-1 joined to TRBJ1-4, with the D segment identity uncertain. The CDR3 region: CASSQKRREKLFF. The DNA sequence reads TGCGCCAGCAGCCAGAAACGACGGGAAAAACTGTTTTTT.